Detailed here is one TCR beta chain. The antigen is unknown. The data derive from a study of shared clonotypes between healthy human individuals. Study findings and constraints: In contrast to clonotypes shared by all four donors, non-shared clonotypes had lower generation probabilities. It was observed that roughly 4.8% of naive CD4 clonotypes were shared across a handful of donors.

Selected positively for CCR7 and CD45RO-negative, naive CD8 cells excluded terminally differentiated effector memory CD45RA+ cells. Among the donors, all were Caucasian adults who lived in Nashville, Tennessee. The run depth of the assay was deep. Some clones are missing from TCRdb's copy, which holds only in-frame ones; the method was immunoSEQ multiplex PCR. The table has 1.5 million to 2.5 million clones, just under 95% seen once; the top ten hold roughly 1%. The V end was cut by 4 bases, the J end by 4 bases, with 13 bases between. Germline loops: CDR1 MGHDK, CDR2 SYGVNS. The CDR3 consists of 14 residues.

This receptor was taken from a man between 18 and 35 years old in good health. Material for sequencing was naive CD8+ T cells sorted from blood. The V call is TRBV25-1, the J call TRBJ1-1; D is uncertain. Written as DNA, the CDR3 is TGTGCCAGCAGTGTTACAAGGGAATCCACTGAAGCTTTCTTT. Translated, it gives CASSVTRESTEAFF.